The sequence of this TCR beta chain was determined in a study of blood T cell repertoires in COVID-19. Overall study: Acute-phase and convalescent COVID-19 samples originated in the United States, Italy and Spain. PBMCs, B-cell-depleted T cells, or T cells provided the cDNA or gDNA that made up the material.

The table lists this clone with a count of one. Methods used by the authors: Estimated nucleated cell counts came from reference gene primer amplification. TCRdb's copy holds only in-frame clones and misses some; the assay was immunoSEQ multiplex PCR. That table gives V, J and clone size, and the DNA gave D and trimming. The data hold roughly 160,000 clones, with roughly 87% observed a single time. The V gene lost 1 base and the J gene lost 7 bases, with 14 bases spanning the gap. Germline values: CDR1 SGHRS, CDR2 YFSETQ. The length of the CDR3 is 15 residues. The J gene is TRBJ2-2, the V gene TRBV5-1; D perhaps matches TRBD1 (5 bases). Sequences were obtained from peripheral blood. This clonotype was obtained from a woman aged 60-75 years who had recovered from COVID-19. CDR3 loop: CASSLTGLYSGELFF. CDR3 coding DNA: TGCGCCAGCAGCTTGACAGGCTTGTATAGCGGGGAGCTGTTTTTT.